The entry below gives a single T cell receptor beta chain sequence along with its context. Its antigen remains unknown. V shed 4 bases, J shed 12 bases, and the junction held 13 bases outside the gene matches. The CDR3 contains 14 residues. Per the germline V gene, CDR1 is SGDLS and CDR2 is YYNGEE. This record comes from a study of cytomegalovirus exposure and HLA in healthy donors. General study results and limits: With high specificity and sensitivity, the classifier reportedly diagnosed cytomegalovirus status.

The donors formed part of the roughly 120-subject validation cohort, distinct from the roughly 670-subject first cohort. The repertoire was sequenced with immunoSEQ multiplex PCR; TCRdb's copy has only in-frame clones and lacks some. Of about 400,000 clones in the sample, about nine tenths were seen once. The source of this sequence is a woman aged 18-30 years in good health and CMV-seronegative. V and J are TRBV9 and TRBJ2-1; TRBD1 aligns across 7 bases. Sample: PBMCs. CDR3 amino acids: CASSPRSQGQAQFF. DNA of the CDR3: TGTGCCAGCAGCCCCCGATCACAGGGGCAAGCGCAGTTCTTC.